Listed here are 26 T cell receptor beta chains from one sample, sequenced in a study of blood T cell repertoires in COVID-19. Clones were sequenced by immunoSEQ multiplex PCR, and TCRdb holds only the in-frame ones, with some missing. The sample has approximately 300,000 clones; about nine tenths are singletons. The sequenced sample consisted of PBMCs or T cells enriched from blood (not recorded which). These receptors came from a man between 60 and 75 years old who had recovered from COVID-19.

V gene TRBV5-1 combines with J gene TRBJ2-6; 9 nucleotides agree with TRBD1. Germline CDR1 and CDR2: SGHRS and YFSETQ. V shed 4 bases and J 2 bases; nucleotides not matched to a gene: 1. The CDR3 is 15 residues long. CDR3 protein: CASSRTGAGANVLTF. The CDR3 region has the DNA TGCGCCAGCAGCCGGACAGGGGCTGGGGCCAACGTCCTGACTTTC.

The chain couples TRBV7-2 to TRBJ2-5, with D possibly matching TRBD1 (7 bases). CDR3 size: 14 residues. Trimming cost V 1 base and J 5 bases, with 11 bases left between them. CDR1 SGHTA and CDR2 FQGNSA come from the germline V gene. The CDR3 DNA reads as TGTGCCAGCAGCTTAGGGACAGGAGGGGAGACCCAGTACTTC. Its protein product is CASSLGTGGETQYF.

The chain's CDR3 is CASSRGDRENEKLFF. The CDR3 DNA is TGTGCCAGCAGTCGAGGGGACAGGGAGAACGAAAAACTGTTTTTT. The chain recombines TRBV28 with TRBJ1-4; 9 bases map to TRBD1. The germline V gene has CDR1 MDHEN and CDR2 SYDVKM. The CDR3 is 15 residues long. V trimming: 5 bases; J trimming: 8 bases; junction bases outside the gene matches: 9.

This CDR3 is CASSQETAWGELFF. CDR3 bases: TGCGCCAGCAGCCAAGAGACTGCATGGGGGGAGCTGTTTTTT. This rearrangement joins TRBV4-3 to TRBJ2-2; D gene unclear. V was shortened by 0 bases and J by 8 bases, with 10 bases between the two germline ends. Germline CDR1 is LGHNA and CDR2 is YSLEER. CDR3 length: 14 residues.

The genes are TRBV7-6 and TRBJ2-5, with 9 bases aligning to TRBD1. J gave up 1 base and V 6 bases, and 6 bases lay outside the gene matches. The germline gives CDR1 SGHVS, CDR2 FNYEAQ. The length of the CDR3 is 15 residues. CDR3 nucleotides: TGTGCCAGCAGTACCGGGACAGGGACCCAAGAGACCCAGTACTTC. It specifies CASSTGTGTQETQYF.

The J gene is TRBJ2-1, the V gene TRBV7-9, with 9 positions matching TRBD1. V lost 2 bases to trimming and J lost 6 bases; unmatched junction nucleotides: 8. The germline V gene has CDR1 SEHNR and CDR2 FQNEAQ (reference sequence). The CDR3 is 16 residues long. The CDR3 sequence is CASSLPRDRVSNEQFF. Written as DNA, the CDR3 is TGTGCCAGCAGCTTACCCCGGGACAGGGTGTCCAATGAGCAGTTCTTC.

This chain joins TRBV18 and TRBJ2-7, with 9 bases aligning to TRBD1. V lost 3 bases and J lost 3; bases outside the gene matches: 6. CDR1 is KGHSH and CDR2 is LQKENI in the germline V gene. The CDR3 has 15 residues. The CDR3 nucleotides are TGTGCCAGCTCACCCGGACAGGGGACAAACTACGAGCAGTACTTC. As protein: CASSPGQGTNYEQYF.

V and J are TRBV5-1 and TRBJ2-7; no definite D call. CDR3 length equals 11 residues. CDR1 and CDR2 (germline): SGHRS, YFSETQ. V lost 4 bases and J lost 5, with 7 bases in between. This CDR3 is CASSLLDEQYF. In nucleotides, the CDR3 is TGCGCCAGCAGCCTACTCGACGAGCAGTACTTC.

The chain couples TRBV7-2 to TRBJ1-1, with TRBD1 identical over 8 bases. The CDR3 totals 17 residues. Trimming removed 5 bases from V and 4 bases from J; junction bases left unmatched: 15. Per germline, CDR1 SGHTA and CDR2 FQGNSA. The CDR3 region has the DNA TGTGCCAGCAGCCTCCTTATGACAGGGGTTGGAGGCACTGAAGCTTTCTTT. Translation: CASSLLMTGVGGTEAFF.

This chain links TRBV5-6 with TRBJ1-2, with 9 bases aligning to TRBD1. This CDR3 spans 16 amino acids. Trimming removed 0 bases from V and 7 bases from J; junction bases left unmatched: 10. Germline V gene lookup returns CDR1 SGHDT and CDR2 YYEEEE. The CDR3 DNA reads as TGTGCCAGCAGCTTGGGGGTACAGGGGGCTTTCTCTGGCTACACCTTC. Its protein is CASSLGVQGAFSGYTF. Variable domain in full (rest from reference TRBV5-6 and TRBJ1-2): DAGVTQSPTHLIKTRGQQVTLRCSPKSGHDTVSWYQQALGQGPQFIFQYYEEEERQRGNFPDRFSGHQFPNYSSELNVNALLLGDSALYLCASSLGVQGAFSGYTFGSGTRLTVV.

The V and J genes are TRBV28 and TRBJ2-1, with TRBD1 identical over 10 bases. Trimming removed 7 bases from V and 2 bases from J; junction bases left unmatched: 8. CDR1 is MDHEN, CDR2 SYDVKM, per germline. CDR3 length: 16 amino acids. The CDR3 is CASKGETGGTYNEQFF. CDR3 DNA: TGTGCCAGCAAGGGGGAGACAGGGGGCACCTACAATGAGCAGTTCTTC.

V and J are TRBV18 and TRBJ1-1; 8 bases are shared with TRBD1. This CDR3 is 15 amino acids long. J lost 4 bases, V lost 3 bases, and 7 bases had no gene match. CDR1 is KGHSH, CDR2 LQKENI, per germline. The CDR3 DNA follows: TGTGCCAGCTCACCCCGCGTTGACAGGGGCACTGAAGCTTTCTTT. It encodes CASSPRVDRGTEAFF.

This sequence joins TRBV3-1 (or the pseudogene TRBV3-2) and TRBJ1-1; D unresolved. This CDR3 region has 12 residues. V was clipped by 3 bases and J by 6 bases, with 8 bases between them. Germline values: CDR1 LGHDT, CDR2 YNNKEL (reference sequence). Here the CDR3 DNA reads TGTGCCAGCAGCCAGCGCCCCCCTGAAGCTTTCTTT. This encodes CASSQRPPEAFF.

This chain links TRBV5-6 with TRBJ1-4; no clear D. This CDR3 has 14 amino acids. The germline V gene encodes CDR1 SGHDT and CDR2 YYEEEE. Trimming took off 0 bases at V and 3 bases at J, with 6 bases between the two ends. The CDR3 DNA reads TGTGCCAGCAGCTTGGTGCGTTCTAATGAAAAACTGTTTTTT. As protein: CASSLVRSNEKLFF.

The chain carries TRBV7-3 and TRBJ2-5; D gene unclear. The CDR3 sequence is 13 residues long. The V gene lost 5 bases and the J gene lost 5 bases, with 12 bases spanning the gap. Germline V lookup: CDR1 SGHTA, CDR2 FQGTGA. For the CDR3, the DNA is TGTGCCAGCAGCCCCACCCGGTCGGAGACCCAGTACTTC. Translation gives CASSPTRSETQYF. Complete variable domain (other parts from reference TRBV7-3 and TRBJ2-5): GAGVSQTPSNKVTEKGKYVELRCDPISGHTALYWYRQSLGQGPEFLIYFQGTGAADDSGLPNDRFFAVRPEGSVSTLKIQRTERGDSAVYLCASSPTRSETQYFGPGTRLLVL.

CDR3 DNA sequence: TGTGCCAGCAGCTTAGCTAACATCCCCCGGGACCGGGAGGCGCACTACGAGCAGTACTTC. Protein: CASSLANIPRDREAHYEQYF. The chain has TRBV7-8 and TRBJ2-7, with TRBD2 identical over 7 bases. Germline CDR1 is SGHVS and CDR2 is FQNEAQ. The CDR3 consists of 20 residues. V lost 0 bases, J lost 3 bases, and 20 bases stayed unmatched.

The chain has TRBV3-1 (or the pseudogene TRBV3-2) and TRBJ2-3; 10 bases are shared with TRBD2. The CDR3 runs to 16 residues. V was clipped by 4 bases and J by 5 bases; unmatched bases: 9. Germline CDR1 LGHDT, CDR2 YNNKEL (reference sequence). The CDR3 protein is CASSLLAGQRVDTQYF. CDR3 DNA sequence: TGTGCCAGCAGCCTACTAGCGGGGCAAAGGGTAGATACGCAGTATTTT.

The genes are TRBV10-3 and TRBJ1-1; D unclear. The CDR3 is 13 residues long. In germline, CDR1 is ENHRY, CDR2 SYGVKD. V gave up 6 bases and J gave up 3 bases, with 11 bases separating them. This CDR3 reads CAISEASYTEAFF. The CDR3 coding sequence is TGTGCCATCAGCGAAGCCTCTTACACTGAAGCTTTCTTT.

CDR3 nucleotides: TGTGCCAGCAGCCGCCCCCTCGACAGCTCTGGATCAGTCCTGACTTTC. Its protein is CASSRPLDSSGSVLTF. The chain combines TRBV5-4 with TRBJ2-6; a possible D gene is TRBD1 (5 bases). The germline gives CDR1 SGHNT, CDR2 YYREEE (reference sequence). This CDR3 has 16 residues. Trimming pared 4 bases from V and 13 bases from J, leaving 24 bases between.

This chain connects TRBV10-1 to TRBJ2-7; 12 nucleotides line up with TRBD2. Germline V gene lookup returns CDR1 WNHNN and CDR2 SYGVQD (reference sequence). CDR3 length equals 15 residues. Trimming took 6 bases from V and 6 from J; bases not matched to a gene: 9. CDR3 amino acids: CASSHLAGGPGEQYF. Here the CDR3 DNA reads TGCGCCAGCAGCCACCTAGCGGGAGGGCCGGGCGAGCAGTACTTC.

The gene calls are TRBV3-1 (or the pseudogene TRBV3-2) and TRBJ2-1, with TRBD1 matching 7 bases. Germline lookup yields CDR1 LGHDT and CDR2 YNNKEL (reference sequence). This CDR3 is built from 12 residues. Trimming at V came to 5 bases and at J to 9 bases, leaving 4 bases not matched to a gene. The CDR3 DNA reads as TGTGCCAGCAGCACACAGGGGACTGAGCAGTTCTTC. Translation: CASSTQGTEQFF.

V is TRBV18 and J is TRBJ2-2; TRBD1 matches 8 bases. Germline CDR1 reads KGHSH; CDR2 reads LQKENI. The length of the CDR3 is 16 residues. V was clipped by 3 bases and J by 6 bases; unmatched bases: 9. DNA for the CDR3: TGTGCCAGCTCACCTCCTGACAGGGGAGAGGCCGGGGAGCTGTTTTTT. This translates into CASSPPDRGEAGELFF.

As regards this clone: Different DNA sequences within this sample yield the same CDR3. The chain carries TRBV5-1 and TRBJ2-7, with TRBD1 matching 9 bases. With 3 bases clipped from V and 0 bases from J, the junction kept 1 base outside the gene matches. The CDR3 sequence is 14 residues long. Germline CDR1 and CDR2: SGHRS and YFSETQ. CDR3 loop: CASSSGQGSYEQYF. In DNA form, the CDR3 reads TGCGCCAGCAGCTCGGGACAGGGCTCCTACGAGCAGTACTTC.

J is TRBJ1-4 and V is TRBV19; 7 nucleotides match TRBD1. The junction had 12 bases not matched to a gene; V was cut back by 11 bases and J by 0 bases. This CDR3 has 16 residues. Germline V gives CDR1 LNHDA, CDR2 SQIVND (reference sequence). The CDR3 sequence: CAVESGTAATNEKLFF. The CDR3 DNA sequence: TGTGCCGTTGAAAGTGGGACAGCGGCAACTAATGAAAAACTGTTTTTT. Combining the CDR3 with reference TRBV19 and TRBJ1-4 gives the whole variable domain DGGITQSPKYLFRKEGQNVTLSCEQNLNHDAMYWYRQDPGQGLRLIYYSQIVNDFQKGDIAEGYSVSREKKESFPLTVTSAQKNPTAFYLCAVESGTAATNEKLFFGSGTQLSVL.

The sample holds one count of this clone. This chain uses TRBV24-1 with TRBJ2-1; the match to TRBD2 covers 8 bases. Looked up from germline, CDR1 is KGHDR and CDR2 is SFDVKD. Trimming took 6 bases from V and 5 from J; bases not matched to a gene: 14. This CDR3 spans 17 amino acids. The CDR3: CATSSGTGGIRNNEQFF. The CDR3 DNA reads as TGTGCCACCAGTTCCGGAACGGGAGGGATTCGGAACAATGAGCAGTTCTTC.

The chain carries TRBV3-1 (or the pseudogene TRBV3-2) and TRBJ1-6; 8 nucleotides align to TRBD1. CDR3 length: 14 residues. Germline V gene sequence: CDR1 LGHDT, CDR2 YNNKEL (reference sequence). Trimming took 1 base from V and 7 from J; bases not matched to a gene: 0. The CDR3 protein is CASSQGTGNSPLHF. The DNA for the CDR3 is TGTGCCAGCAGCCAAGGGACAGGGAATTCACCCCTCCACTTT.